Below are 14 T cell receptor beta chains sequenced from a single sample in a study of cytotoxic CD8 clonotypes in ibrutinib-treated CLL. Produced via immunoSEQ multiplex PCR; TCRdb's table is partial and in-frame only. There are some 120,000 clones in the sample; under 70% occur only once, and 30% to 45% lies in the top ten. The sample here was PBMCs, taken after 24 months of ibrutinib treatment. These receptors were collected from a human donor with chronic lymphocytic leukemia.

The chain uses TRBV18 and TRBJ1-2; possibly TRBD1 for D (6 bases). The germline CDR1 and CDR2 sequences are KGHSH and LQKENI. With 3 bases removed from V and 7 bases from J, the gap between germline ends came to 9 bases. There are 12 residues in the CDR3. The CDR3: CASSPGGTGYTF. In DNA form, the CDR3 reads TGTGCCAGCTCACCGGGGGGCACTGGCTACACCTTC.

The chain combines TRBV7-9 with TRBJ2-3, with 13 bases matching TRBD2. CDR3 length: 16 residues. The junction had 1 base not matched to a gene; V was cut back by 3 bases and J by 1 base. Germline CDR1 reads SEHNR; CDR2 reads FQNEAQ (reference sequence). The DNA for the CDR3 is TGTGCCAGCAGCTTGGGACTAGCGGGGCGCACAGATACGCAGTATTTT. Its translation: CASSLGLAGRTDTQYF. The full variable domain, rest sourced from reference TRBV7-9 and TRBJ2-3, is DTGVSQNPRHKITKRGQNVTFRCDPISEHNRLYWYRQTLGQGPEFLTYFQNEAQLEKSRLLSDRFSAERPKGSFSTLEIQRTEQGDSAMYLCASSLGLAGRTDTQYFGPGTRLTVL.

The genes are TRBV6-5 and TRBJ2-7; TRBD1 is a possible D gene (7 bases). Trimming cost V 7 bases and J 3 bases, with 19 bases left between them. This CDR3 comprises 15 residues. The V gene's germline CDR1 is MNHEY and CDR2 SVGAGI. The CDR3 DNA reads as TGTGCCAGCACCCCCTCCCAGGGGGAGGTCTACGAGCAGTACTTC. This codes for CASTPSQGEVYEQYF.

The CDR3 DNA reads as TGCGCCAGCAGACTGGACGGAGGCTACGAGCAGTACTTC. This translates into CASRLDGGYEQYF. The chain combines TRBV5-1 with TRBJ2-7; D perhaps matches TRBD2 (5 bases). Germline lookup yields CDR1 SGHRS and CDR2 YFSETQ. The CDR3 is 13 residues long. V gave up 5 bases and J gave up 3 bases, with 12 bases separating them.

Only a few counts were recorded for this clone. The rearrangement uses TRBV30 and TRBJ2-5; 7 bases are a match to TRBD1. Germline assignment: CDR1 GTSNPN and CDR2 SVGIG (reference sequence). V was clipped by 5 bases and J by 4 bases; unmatched bases: 7. CDR3 length equals 13 residues. CDR3 residues: CAWATGQGETQYF. In DNA, the CDR3 is TGTGCCTGGGCGACAGGGCAGGGAGAGACCCAGTACTTC.

The chain employs TRBV19 and TRBJ1-5, with unresolved D. V was cut by 3 bases and J by 0 bases, with 9 bases left in between. The CDR3 totals 15 residues. Looked up from germline, CDR1 is LNHDA and CDR2 is SQIVND (reference sequence). The CDR3 nucleotides read TGTGCCAGTAGTATGAGGGAAATTAGCAATCAGCCCCAGCATTTT. Translation: CASSMREISNQPQHF.

The V gene is TRBV29-1, the J gene TRBJ1-1; D is unclear. CDR3 size: 13 residues. Trimming stripped 4 bases from V and 1 base from J, with 10 bases between. Germline V gene data show CDR1 as SQVTM and CDR2 as ANQGSEA. The CDR3 coding sequence is TGCAGCGTTGGGGTCCGATCGAACACTGAAGCTTTCTTT. Amino acid sequence: CSVGVRSNTEAFF.

V is TRBV30 and J is TRBJ1-6; D is undetermined. The CDR3 contains 11 residues. Looked up from germline, CDR1 is GTSNPN and CDR2 is SVGIG (reference sequence). V dropped 1 base and J dropped 6 bases, with 1 base sitting between them. The CDR3, as DNA: TGTGCCTGGAGTGGTAATTCACCCCTCCACTTT. It yields the protein CAWSGNSPLHF.

This clone has a single count. This rearrangement joins TRBV6-5 to TRBJ1-2; tentative D call: TRBD1 (5 bases). V was shortened by 6 bases and J by 7 bases, with 21 bases between the two germline ends. CDR3 length: 15 residues. The germline V gene encodes CDR1 MNHEY and CDR2 SVGAGI. The DNA of the CDR3 is TGTGCCAGCAGCCGACTGGGGGTGGAAACCGGTGGCTACACCTTC. It translates to CASSRLGVETGGYTF.

This clone has just a few counts. The CDR3 reads CASSIQGLGYEQFF. CDR3 bases: TGTGCCAGCAGCATACAGGGGTTGGGGTATGAGCAGTTCTTC. The rearrangement uses TRBV7-8 and TRBJ2-1; 7 bases match TRBD1. With V trimmed by 5 bases and J by 8 bases, 9 bases remained unmatched. CDR1 is SGHVS, CDR2 FQNEAQ, per germline. This CDR3 has 14 amino acids.

This clone was seen a few times. The chain is built from TRBV7-2 and TRBJ2-5; D gene ambiguous. CDR1 is SGHTA, CDR2 FQGNSA, per germline. The CDR3 consists of 13 residues. V was clipped by 7 bases and J by 0 bases, with 9 bases between them. The CDR3 DNA reads TGTGCCAGCACGGGCGTGTACCAAGAGACCCAGTACTTC. Its translation: CASTGVYQETQYF.

V gene TRBV30 combines with J gene TRBJ2-7; 7 bases fit TRBD1. CDR1 is GTSNPN and CDR2 is SVGIG in the germline V gene (reference sequence). V shed 2 bases and J 4 bases; nucleotides not matched to a gene: 5. This CDR3 has 13 residues. DNA for the CDR3: TGTGCCTGGAGTCGGGACAGAGAATACGAGCAGTACTTC. It translates to CAWSRDREYEQYF.

This clone was counted once. The chain has TRBV15 and TRBJ1-3, with D uncertain. Germline V gives CDR1 LNHNV, CDR2 YYDKDF (reference sequence). The V gene lost 5 bases and the J gene lost 0 bases, with 11 bases spanning the gap. The CDR3 has 15 amino acids. The DNA for the CDR3 is TGTGCCACCAGCGAAGACAACTTCTCTGGAAACACCATATATTTT. This sequence encodes CATSEDNFSGNTIYF.

The V call is TRBV29-1, the J call TRBJ2-1; D remains ambiguous. V was cut by 6 bases and J by 12 bases, with 18 bases left in between. Germline V CDR1 and CDR2: SQVTM, ANQGSEA. The CDR3 loop spans 12 amino acids. The CDR3 DNA is TGCAGCGTAGCCTTCGGGCCCGGCGGGCAGTTCTTC. It is translated as CSVAFGPGGQFF.